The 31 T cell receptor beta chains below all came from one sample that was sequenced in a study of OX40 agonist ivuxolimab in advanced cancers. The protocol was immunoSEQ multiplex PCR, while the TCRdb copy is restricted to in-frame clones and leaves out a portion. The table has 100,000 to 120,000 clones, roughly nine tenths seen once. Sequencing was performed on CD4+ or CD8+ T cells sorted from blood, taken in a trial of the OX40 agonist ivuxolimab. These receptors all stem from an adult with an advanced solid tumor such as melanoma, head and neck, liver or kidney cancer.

Written as DNA, the CDR3 is TGTGCCAGCAGTCTCCTCCCGGCCTACAATGAGCAGTTCTTC. As protein: CASSLLPAYNEQFF. The J gene is TRBJ2-1, the V gene TRBV28, with D unclear. CDR3 length: 14 residues. V dropped 5 bases and J dropped 2 bases, with 10 bases sitting between them. From germline, CDR1 is MDHEN and CDR2 SYDVKM.

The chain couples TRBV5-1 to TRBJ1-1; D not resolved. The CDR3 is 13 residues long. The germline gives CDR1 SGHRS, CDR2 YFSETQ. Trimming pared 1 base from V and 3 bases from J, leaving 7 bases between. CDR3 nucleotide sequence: TGCGCCAGCAGCTTGCGCAGAGACACTGAAGCTTTCTTT. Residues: CASSLRRDTEAFF.

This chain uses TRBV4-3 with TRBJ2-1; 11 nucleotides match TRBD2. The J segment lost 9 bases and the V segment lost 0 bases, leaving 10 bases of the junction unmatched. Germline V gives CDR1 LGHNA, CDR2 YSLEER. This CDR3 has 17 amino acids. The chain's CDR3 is CASSQDGWTSGWGEQFF. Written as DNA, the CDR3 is TGCGCCAGCAGCCAAGATGGGTGGACTAGCGGGTGGGGTGAGCAGTTCTTC.

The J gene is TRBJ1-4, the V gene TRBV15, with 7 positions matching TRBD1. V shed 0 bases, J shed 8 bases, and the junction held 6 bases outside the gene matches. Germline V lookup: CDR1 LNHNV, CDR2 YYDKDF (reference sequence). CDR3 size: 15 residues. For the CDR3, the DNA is TGTGCCACCAGCAGAGAGGAGGGGGCAGTAGAAAAACTGTTTTTT. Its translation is CATSREEGAVEKLFF.

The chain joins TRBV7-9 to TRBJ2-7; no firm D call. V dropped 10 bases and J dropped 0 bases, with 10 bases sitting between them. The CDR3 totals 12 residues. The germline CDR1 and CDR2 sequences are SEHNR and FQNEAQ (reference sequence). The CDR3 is CAIGLSSYEQYF. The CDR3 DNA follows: TGTGCCATTGGTCTGAGCTCCTACGAGCAGTACTTC.

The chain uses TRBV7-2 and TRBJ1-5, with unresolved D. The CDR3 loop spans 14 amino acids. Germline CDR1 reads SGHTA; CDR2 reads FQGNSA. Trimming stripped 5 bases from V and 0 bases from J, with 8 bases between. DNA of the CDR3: TGTGCCAGCAGCCCCCCGTATAGCAATCAGCCCCAGCATTTT. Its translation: CASSPPYSNQPQHF.

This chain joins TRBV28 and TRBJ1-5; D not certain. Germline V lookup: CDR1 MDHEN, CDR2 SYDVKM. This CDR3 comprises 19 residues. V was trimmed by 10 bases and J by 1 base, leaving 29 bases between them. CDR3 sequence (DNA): TGTGCCACCACCTCGGGGATACGGAGGGCCCGCCGGAGCAATCAGCCCCAGCATTTT. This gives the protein CATTSGIRRARRSNQPQHF.

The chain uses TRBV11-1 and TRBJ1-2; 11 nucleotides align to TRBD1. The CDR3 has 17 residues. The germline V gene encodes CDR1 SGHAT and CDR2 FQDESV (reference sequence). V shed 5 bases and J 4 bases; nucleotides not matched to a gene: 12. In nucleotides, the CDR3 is TGTGCCAGCAGCGTCCGTAGGACAGGGGGCGTTGGCTATGGCTACACCTTC. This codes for CASSVRRTGGVGYGYTF.

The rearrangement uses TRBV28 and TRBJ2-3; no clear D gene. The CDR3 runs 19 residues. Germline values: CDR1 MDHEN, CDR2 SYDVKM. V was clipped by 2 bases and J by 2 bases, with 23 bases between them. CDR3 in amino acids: CASSLGFYRLGPSTDTQYF. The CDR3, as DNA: TGTGCCAGCAGTTTAGGGTTTTACCGGCTCGGACCTTCCACAGATACGCAGTATTTT.

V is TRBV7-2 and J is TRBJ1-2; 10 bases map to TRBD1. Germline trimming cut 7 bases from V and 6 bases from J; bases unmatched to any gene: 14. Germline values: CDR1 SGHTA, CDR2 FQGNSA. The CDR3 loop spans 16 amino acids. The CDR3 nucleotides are TGTGCCAGCATCCTTTCCCCGGGACAGGGGCTGGATGGCTACACCTTC. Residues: CASILSPGQGLDGYTF.

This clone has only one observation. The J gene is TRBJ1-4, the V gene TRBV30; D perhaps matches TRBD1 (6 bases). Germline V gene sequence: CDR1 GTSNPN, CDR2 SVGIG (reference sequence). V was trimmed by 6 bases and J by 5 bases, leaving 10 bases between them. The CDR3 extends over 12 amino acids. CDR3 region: CACGGQNEKLFF. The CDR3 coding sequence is TGTGCCTGTGGGGGGCAGAATGAAAAACTGTTTTTT.

CDR3 amino acids: CASSGVGLPSTDTQYF. CDR3 nucleotides: TGTGCCAGCAGTGGCGTGGGGTTACCAAGCACAGATACGCAGTATTTT. The chain couples TRBV28 to TRBJ2-3; no clear D. CDR1 is MDHEN, CDR2 SYDVKM, per germline. This CDR3 spans 16 amino acids. Trimming cost V 5 bases and J 0 bases, with 15 bases left between them.

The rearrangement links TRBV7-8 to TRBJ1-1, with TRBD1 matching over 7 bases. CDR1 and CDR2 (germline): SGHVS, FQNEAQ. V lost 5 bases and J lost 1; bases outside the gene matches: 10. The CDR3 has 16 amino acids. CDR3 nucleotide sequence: TGTGCCAGCAGCCAGAGCCGACAGGGCACGAACACTGAAGCTTTCTTT. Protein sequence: CASSQSRQGTNTEAFF.

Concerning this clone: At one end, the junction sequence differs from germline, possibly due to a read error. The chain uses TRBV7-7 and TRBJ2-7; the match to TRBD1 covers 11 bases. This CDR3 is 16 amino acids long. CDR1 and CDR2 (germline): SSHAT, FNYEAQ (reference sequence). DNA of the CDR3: TGTGCTAGCAGCTTAGGAACCCCGGGACAGGGGGGCGAGCAGTACTTC. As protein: CASSLGTPGQGGEQYF.

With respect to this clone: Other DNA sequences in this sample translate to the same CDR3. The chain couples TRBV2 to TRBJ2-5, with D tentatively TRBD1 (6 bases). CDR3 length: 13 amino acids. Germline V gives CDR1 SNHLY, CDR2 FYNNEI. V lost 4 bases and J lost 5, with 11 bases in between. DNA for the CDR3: TGTGCCAGCAGTGCTACTAGGGGGGAGACCCAGTACTTC. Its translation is CASSATRGETQYF.

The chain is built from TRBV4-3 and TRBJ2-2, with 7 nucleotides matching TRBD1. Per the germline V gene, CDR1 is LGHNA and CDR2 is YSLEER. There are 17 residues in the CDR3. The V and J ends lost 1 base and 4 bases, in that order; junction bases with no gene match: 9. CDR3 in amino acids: CASSQVGLSGGTGELFF. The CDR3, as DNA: TGCGCCAGCAGCCAAGTCGGTTTGTCAGGGGGCACCGGGGAGCTGTTTTTT.

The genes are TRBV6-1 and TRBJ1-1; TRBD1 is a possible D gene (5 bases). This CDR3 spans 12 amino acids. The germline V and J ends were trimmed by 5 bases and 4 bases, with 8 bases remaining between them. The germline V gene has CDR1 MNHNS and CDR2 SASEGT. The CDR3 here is CASSWGGTEAFF. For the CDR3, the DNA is TGTGCCAGCAGTTGGGGGGGCACTGAAGCTTTCTTT.

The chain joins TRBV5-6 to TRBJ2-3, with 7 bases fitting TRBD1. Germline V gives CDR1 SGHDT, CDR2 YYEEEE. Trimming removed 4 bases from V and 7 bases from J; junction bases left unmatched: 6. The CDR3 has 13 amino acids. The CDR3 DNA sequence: TGTGCCAGCAGCGCAGGACAGGCTAATACGCAGTATTTT. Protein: CASSAGQANTQYF.

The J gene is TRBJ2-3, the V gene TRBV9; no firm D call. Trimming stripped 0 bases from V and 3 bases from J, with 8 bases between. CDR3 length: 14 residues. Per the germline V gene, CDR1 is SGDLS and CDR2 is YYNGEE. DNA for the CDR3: TGTGCCAGCAGCGTAGGGCCCCAAACAGATACGCAGTATTTT. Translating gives CASSVGPQTDTQYF.

CDR3 DNA sequence: TGTGCCAGCAGCTTACTAAGCACAGATACGCAGTATTTT. It codes for CASSLLSTDTQYF. J is TRBJ2-3 and V is TRBV7-9; D is unclear. V was cut by 2 bases and J by 0 bases, with 3 bases left in between. The CDR3 runs to 13 residues. Per the germline V gene, CDR1 is SEHNR and CDR2 is FQNEAQ (reference sequence).

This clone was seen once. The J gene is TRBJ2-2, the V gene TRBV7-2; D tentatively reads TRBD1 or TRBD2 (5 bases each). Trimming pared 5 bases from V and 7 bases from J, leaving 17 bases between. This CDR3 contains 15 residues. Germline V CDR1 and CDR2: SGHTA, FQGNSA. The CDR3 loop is CASSQDRGGGGELFF. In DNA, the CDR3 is TGTGCCAGCAGCCAAGATCGGGGCGGCGGCGGGGAGCTGTTTTTT.

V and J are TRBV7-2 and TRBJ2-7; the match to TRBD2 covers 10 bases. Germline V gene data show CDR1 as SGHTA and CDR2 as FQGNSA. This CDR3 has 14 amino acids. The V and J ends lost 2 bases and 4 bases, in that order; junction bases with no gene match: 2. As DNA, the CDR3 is TGTGCCAGCAGCTTAATGGGACTAGCGTACGAGCAGTACTTC. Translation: CASSLMGLAYEQYF.

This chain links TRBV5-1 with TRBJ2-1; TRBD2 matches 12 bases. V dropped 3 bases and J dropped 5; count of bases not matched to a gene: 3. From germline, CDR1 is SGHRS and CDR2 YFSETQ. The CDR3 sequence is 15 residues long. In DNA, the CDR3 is TGCGCCAGCAGCTCGCTAGCGGGAGGGGACAATGAGCAGTTCTTC. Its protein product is CASSSLAGGDNEQFF.

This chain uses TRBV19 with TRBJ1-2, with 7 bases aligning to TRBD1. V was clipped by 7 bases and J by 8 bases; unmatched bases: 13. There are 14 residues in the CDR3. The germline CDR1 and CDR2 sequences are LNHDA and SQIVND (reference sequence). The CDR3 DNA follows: TGTGCCAGTACCCTGGGACAGCCGCCTAGGGGCTACACCTTC. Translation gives CASTLGQPPRGYTF. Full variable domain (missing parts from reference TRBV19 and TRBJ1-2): DGGITQSPKYLFRKEGQNVTLSCEQNLNHDAMYWYRQDPGQGLRLIYYSQIVNDFQKGDIAEGYSVSREKKESFPLTVTSAQKNPTAFYLCASTLGQPPRGYTFGSGTRLTVV.

The CDR3 is CASSFETGSYEQYF. The CDR3 bases are TGTGCCAGCAGCTTCGAGACAGGCTCCTACGAGCAGTACTTC. This rearrangement joins TRBV11-2 to TRBJ2-7; possibly TRBD1 for D (6 bases). Germline V CDR1 and CDR2: SGHAT, FQNNGV. V was trimmed by 3 bases and J by 0 bases, leaving 9 bases between them. This CDR3 contains 14 residues. Combining the CDR3 with reference TRBV11-2 and TRBJ2-7 gives the whole variable domain EAGVAQSPRYKIIEKRQSVAFWCNPISGHATLYWYQQILGQGPKLLIQFQNNGVVDDSQLPKDRFSAERLKGVDSTLKIQPAKLEDSAVYLCASSFETGSYEQYFGPGTRLTVT.

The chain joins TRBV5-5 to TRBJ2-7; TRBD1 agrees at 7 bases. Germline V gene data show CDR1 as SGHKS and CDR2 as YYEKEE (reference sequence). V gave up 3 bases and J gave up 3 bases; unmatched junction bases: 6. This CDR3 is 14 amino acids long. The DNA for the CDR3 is TGTGCCAGCAGCTCTGGGACAGACCTCTACGAGCAGTACTTC. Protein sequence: CASSSGTDLYEQYF.

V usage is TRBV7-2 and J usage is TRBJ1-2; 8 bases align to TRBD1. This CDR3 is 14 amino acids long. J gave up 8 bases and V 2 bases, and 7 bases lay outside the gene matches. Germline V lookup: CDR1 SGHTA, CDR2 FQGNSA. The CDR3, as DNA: TGTGCCAGCAGCTTAAAAACAGGGGGAGGGGGCTACACCTTC. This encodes CASSLKTGGGGYTF.

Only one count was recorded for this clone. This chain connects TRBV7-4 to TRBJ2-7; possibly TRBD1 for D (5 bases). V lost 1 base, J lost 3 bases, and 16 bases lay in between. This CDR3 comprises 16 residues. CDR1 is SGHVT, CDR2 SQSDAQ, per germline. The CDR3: CASSLVVRGGDYEQYF. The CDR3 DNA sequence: TGTGCCAGCAGCTTAGTCGTTAGGGGCGGAGACTACGAGCAGTACTTC.

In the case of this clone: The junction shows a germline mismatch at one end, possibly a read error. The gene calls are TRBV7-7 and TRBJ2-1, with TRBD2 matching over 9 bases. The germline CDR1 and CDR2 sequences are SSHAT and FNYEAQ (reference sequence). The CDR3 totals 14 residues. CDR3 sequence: CASSRAGGNNEQFF. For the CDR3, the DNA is TGTGCTAGCAGCCGGGCGGGGGGGAACAATGAGCAGTTCTTC.

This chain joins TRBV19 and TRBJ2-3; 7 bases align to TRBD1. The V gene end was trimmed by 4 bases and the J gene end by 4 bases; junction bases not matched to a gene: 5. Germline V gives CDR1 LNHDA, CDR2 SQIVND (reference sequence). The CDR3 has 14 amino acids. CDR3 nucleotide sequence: TGTGCCAGTAGTAACAGACAGGGACCAGATACGCAGTATTTT. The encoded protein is CASSNRQGPDTQYF. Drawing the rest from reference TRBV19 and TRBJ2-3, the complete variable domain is DGGITQSPKYLFRKEGQNVTLSCEQNLNHDAMYWYRQDPGQGLRLIYYSQIVNDFQKGDIAEGYSVSREKKESFPLTVTSAQKNPTAFYLCASSNRQGPDTQYFGPGTRLTVL.

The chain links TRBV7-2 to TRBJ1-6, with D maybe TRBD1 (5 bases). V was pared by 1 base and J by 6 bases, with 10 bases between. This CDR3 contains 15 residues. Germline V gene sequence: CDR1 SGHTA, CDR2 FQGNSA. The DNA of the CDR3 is TGTGCCAGCAGCTTAGTGGGGCGGACTAATTCACCCCTCCACTTT. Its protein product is CASSLVGRTNSPLHF.